One sample yielded the 14 T cell receptor beta chains listed below, sequenced in a study of shared clonotypes between healthy human individuals. The assay was immunoSEQ multiplex PCR, and TCRdb's table has in-frame clones only and misses some. Of millions of clones in the sample, 85% to 95% were seen once. The naive CD8 fraction comprised CD45RO-negative cells positively selected for CCR7 and excluded terminally differentiated effector memory CD45RA+ cells. Sequencing was carried out using naive CD8+ T cells sorted from blood. These TCRs come from a man younger than 35 in good health.

The V gene is TRBV7-9, the J gene TRBJ2-5, with D perhaps matching TRBD2 (6 bases). Germline values: CDR1 SEHNR, CDR2 FQNEAQ (reference sequence). V lost 5 bases, J lost 0 bases, and 16 bases lay in between. The CDR3 is 16 amino acids. The CDR3 is CASSPTELADQETQYF. CDR3 in DNA: TGTGCCAGCAGCCCCACCGAGTTAGCGGACCAAGAGACCCAGTACTTC.

The CDR3 reads CASSLQGQPPYEQYF. As DNA, the CDR3 is TGTGCCAGCAGTCTCCAGGGACAGCCCCCGTACGAGCAGTACTTC. V usage is TRBV27 and J usage is TRBJ2-7, with TRBD1 identical over 7 bases. The germline V gene encodes CDR1 MNHEY and CDR2 SMNVEV (reference sequence). The CDR3 extends over 15 amino acids. The junction had 11 bases not matched to a gene; V was cut back by 5 bases and J by 4 bases.

This clone was found once. The chain links TRBV27 to TRBJ2-3, with D perhaps being TRBD1 or TRBD2 (7 bases each). Germline CDR1 and CDR2: MNHEY and SMNVEV (reference sequence). The length of the CDR3 is 16 residues. Trimming shortened V by 6 bases and J by 3 bases, and 19 bases separated the two germline ends. CDR3 in DNA: TGTGCCAGCAGGCCAGACGGGGGGACAGCTACAGATACGCAGTATTTT. It specifies CASRPDGGTATDTQYF.

This clone was recorded only once. This chain uses TRBV7-2 with TRBJ1-6, with TRBD1 matching over 7 bases. The CDR3 extends over 17 amino acids. The germline V gene encodes CDR1 SGHTA and CDR2 FQGNSA. V trimming: 0 bases; J trimming: 9 bases; junction bases outside the gene matches: 11. The CDR3 spells CASSLAGGGLDGSPLHF. The CDR3 bases are TGTGCCAGCAGCTTAGCAGGAGGGGGCCTCGACGGTTCACCCCTCCACTTT.

The rearrangement links TRBV27 to TRBJ1-2; 10 bases are shared with TRBD1. This CDR3 is built from 15 residues. Germline V gene sequence: CDR1 MNHEY, CDR2 SMNVEV (reference sequence). The junction had 6 bases not matched to a gene; V was cut back by 6 bases and J by 2 bases. CDR3 DNA sequence: TGTGCCAGCAGATCCTCGGGACAGGGGAACTATGGCTACACCTTC. It yields the protein CASRSSGQGNYGYTF.

This chain connects TRBV27 to TRBJ2-2, with D uncertain. The CDR3 length is 14 residues. V was pared by 8 bases and J by 1 base, with 11 bases between. Germline CDR1 MNHEY, CDR2 SMNVEV (reference sequence). CDR3 DNA: TGTGCCAGCCTCCCTACGGGGAACACCGGGGAGCTGTTTTTT. Its protein is CASLPTGNTGELFF.

This sequence joins TRBV2 and TRBJ2-7; D remains unclear. The ends were cut back, 4 bases at V and 4 bases at J, with 11 bases in the middle. This CDR3 is 13 amino acids long. In germline, CDR1 is SNHLY, CDR2 FYNNEI. This CDR3 is CASSVGRRYEQYF. In DNA form, the CDR3 reads TGTGCCAGCAGTGTAGGACGGCGGTACGAGCAGTACTTC.

The CDR3 reads CASKERQGFSYEQYF. DNA of the CDR3: TGTGCCAGCAAAGAAAGACAGGGGTTCTCCTACGAGCAGTACTTC. The chain has TRBV21-1 and TRBJ2-7; no DNA check was done on the table's D call, TRBD1. TRBV21-1 is shown as a pseudogene. This CDR3 region has 15 residues.

The chain joins TRBV11-2 to TRBJ2-1; 7 bases are shared with TRBD2. The ends lost 5 bases at V and 8 bases at J; junction bases unmatched: 15. This CDR3 has 16 residues. Looked up from germline, CDR1 is SGHAT and CDR2 is FQNNGV. The CDR3 region has the DNA TGTGCCAGCAGCCTTCCTCGGGAGGCCGGATTAGATGAGCAGTTCTTC. Translating it yields CASSLPREAGLDEQFF.

The gene calls are TRBV2 and TRBJ1-2, with D possibly TRBD1 on 6 matching bases. The V and J ends lost 5 bases and 6 bases respectively, with 19 bases between them. From germline, CDR1 is SNHLY and CDR2 FYNNEI. This CDR3 spans 15 amino acids. The CDR3: CASSSGAGASDGYTF. DNA for the CDR3: TGTGCCAGCAGTTCGGGGGCAGGGGCTAGTGATGGCTACACCTTC.

The chain joins TRBV6-5 to TRBJ2-7; 10 bases are a match to TRBD1. V was pared by 6 bases and J by 6 bases, with 8 bases of the junction left unmatched. CDR1 is MNHEY and CDR2 is SVGAGI in the germline V gene. CDR3 length: 14 residues. CDR3 amino acids: CASSDRGRKSEQYF. The CDR3 bases are TGTGCCAGCAGCGACAGGGGGCGAAAGAGCGAGCAGTACTTC.

The gene calls are TRBV6-5 and TRBJ2-3, with 12 bases that match TRBD1. Germline CDR1 reads MNHEY; CDR2 reads SVGAGI. This CDR3 region has 15 residues. J gave up 5 bases and V 6 bases, and 6 bases lay outside the gene matches. The CDR3: CASSGTGGAGDTQYF. The DNA of the CDR3 is TGTGCCAGCAGCGGGACAGGGGGCGCAGGAGATACGCAGTATTTT.

The chain has TRBV19 and TRBJ1-1; 8 bases line up with TRBD1. CDR1 and CDR2 (germline): LNHDA, SQIVND (reference sequence). Trimming took 3 bases from V and 6 from J; bases not matched to a gene: 6. The CDR3 runs to 14 residues. CDR3 amino acids: CASSIDRGWSEAFF. CDR3 in DNA: TGTGCCAGTAGTATTGACAGGGGTTGGTCTGAAGCTTTCTTT. The full variable domain, rest sourced from reference TRBV19 and TRBJ1-1, is DGGITQSPKYLFRKEGQNVTLSCEQNLNHDAMYWYRQDPGQGLRLIYYSQIVNDFQKGDIAEGYSVSREKKESFPLTVTSAQKNPTAFYLCASSIDRGWSEAFFGQGTRLTVV.

The rearrangement links TRBV16 to TRBJ2-7, with TRBD1 matching 9 bases. Looked up from germline, CDR1 is KGHSY and CDR2 is FQNENV. With V trimmed by 3 bases and J by 4 bases, 10 bases remained unmatched. CDR3 length: 16 residues. The CDR3 loop is CASSQTPGTGLYEQYF. DNA of the CDR3: TGTGCCAGCAGCCAGACCCCCGGGACAGGGCTTTACGAGCAGTACTTC.